Listed below are T cell receptor beta chains from one sample, sequenced in a study of blood T cell repertoires in COVID-19. The table came from immunoSEQ multiplex PCR; TCRdb's copy has only in-frame clones and leaves some out. The top ten clones hold under 5.5% of a sample with tens of thousands of clones, approximately 91% of them seen once. Sequencing used peripheral blood. The receptors were sampled from a man aged 55 to 70 with COVID-19, enrolled during active disease. Each CDR3 is given with its conserved first and last residue. D genes are given only for firm matches. Expanded clones are given a class, and other clones once, few, many or no size at all.

d_call	j_call	clone_size	v_call	cdr3_nt	cdr3_aa
-	TRBJ2-2	-	TRBV19	TGTGCCATTAGACACCCGAACACCGGGGAGCTGTTTTTT	CAIRHPNTGELFF
-	TRBJ1-1	once	TRBV11-3	TGTGCCAGCAGTTTTGGCCGGGGAAAGAAAGGCACTGAAGCTTTCTTT	CASSFGRGKKGTEAFF
-	TRBJ2-7	few	TRBV7-3	TGTGCCAGCAGCTTAACGGGGGGACTCGGGGAGCACGAGCAGTACTTC	CASSLTGGLGEHEQYF
-	TRBJ1-2	-	TRBV5-4	TGTGCCAGCAGCTTGGGGACAGACAACTATGGCTACACCTTC	CASSLGTDNYGYTF
-	TRBJ2-2	-	TRBV10-1	TGCGCCAGCAGGGACAGGAACACCGGGGAGCTGTTTTTT	CASRDRNTGELFF
-	TRBJ2-2	-	TRBV6-2/TRBV6-3	TGTGCCAGCAGTTACCCCTTCCTAGGGGAGCTGTTTTTT	CASSYPFLGELFF
-	TRBJ2-1	-	TRBV27	TGTGCCAGCAGTCTCTTTTCGCAGGGCCCCTACAATGAGCAGTTCTTC	CASSLFSQGPYNEQFF
-	TRBJ2-4	-	TRBV6-6	TGTGCCAGCAGTTCCAGACGAGGGCCTAGCCAAAACATTCAGTACTTC	CASSSRRGPSQNIQYF
-	TRBJ2-3	-	TRBV7-9	TGTGCCAGCAGCTTAGGGGTTAGCGGAACAGATACGCAGTATTTT	CASSLGVSGTDTQYF
-	TRBJ2-2	-	TRBV7-6	TGTGCCAGCAGCTTAGCGCACAGGGTTAAAACCGGGGAGCTGTTTTTT	CASSLAHRVKTGELFF
-	TRBJ2-1	once	TRBV2	TGTGCCAGCAGTGAAGGCCTATATGGGAGCGACTCCTACAATGAGCAGTTCTTC	CASSEGLYGSDSYNEQFF
-	TRBJ2-2	-	TRBV11-2	TGTGCCAGCAGCTTAATTCGTAGCGCTTTCCCCCCCGGGGAGCTGTTTTTT	CASSLIRSAFPPGELFF
-	TRBJ2-2	-	TRBV24-1	TGTGCCACCAGTGAGCTGGGCCGCAACACCGGGGAGCTGTTTTTT	CATSELGRNTGELFF
TRBD2	TRBJ2-1	once	TRBV25-1	TGTGCCAGCAGTGATATTTCCGTAAGCGGGAGATACAATGAGCAGTTCTTC	CASSDISVSGRYNEQFF
TRBD1	TRBJ1-2	-	TRBV20-1	TGCAGTGCTAGTCTCAGGACAGGAAATGGCTACACCTTC	CSASLRTGNGYTF
-	TRBJ1-5	-	TRBV6-4	TGTGCCACTATAAGCCTCAGGGGAGTGAAGGGCAATCAGCCCCAGCATTTT	CATISLRGVKGNQPQHF
-	TRBJ2-1	-	TRBV24-1	TGTGCCACTAAGTCGGAGAGCTCCTACAATGAGCAGTTCTTC	CATKSESSYNEQFF
-	TRBJ1-2	-	TRBV18	TGTGCCAGCTCACCACTTGCCTCCATTGGGCCTGGCTACACCTTC	CASSPLASIGPGYTF
-	TRBJ1-2	-	TRBV6-5	TGTGCCAGCAGTCCCGGGTATGGCTACACCTTC	CASSPGYGYTF
TRBD1	TRBJ1-2	-	TRBV25-1	TGTGCCAGCAGTAATCCGGGACAGGCCTATGGCTACACCTTC	CASSNPGQAYGYTF
TRBD1	TRBJ1-6	-	TRBV7-9	TGTGCCAGCAGCTTCGCCGGGACAGGGGGAGAAAATTCACCCCTCCACTTT	CASSFAGTGGENSPLHF
TRBD2	TRBJ2-1	-	TRBV28	TGTGCCAGCAGGGGAGGGGCGCTTTCCTACAATGAGCAGTTCTTC	CASRGGALSYNEQFF
-	TRBJ2-3	-	TRBV5-1	TGCGCCAGCAGCTTGGGGGGAGCGGGTGGCACAGATACGCAGTATTTT	CASSLGGAGGTDTQYF
-	TRBJ1-4	-	TRBV19	TGTGCCAGCCGGCCGGGGACAACGGGTGAAAAACTGTTTTTT	CASRPGTTGEKLFF
TRBD1	TRBJ2-1	-	TRBV7-9	TGTGCCAGCAGTTCAGGAGACAGGGGGCATGAGCAGTTCTTC	CASSSGDRGHEQFF
TRBD1	TRBJ2-7	few	TRBV28	TGTGCCAGCAACCACAGGGGGCGAGTATACGAGCAGTACTTC	CASNHRGRVYEQYF
TRBD2	TRBJ2-7	once	TRBV5-1	TGCGCCAGCAGCTTGGGGGTCAGCCCAGCGGGAGAGATCCACGAGCAGTACTTC	CASSLGVSPAGEIHEQYF
TRBD2	TRBJ2-7	-	TRBV27	TGTGCCAGCAGTTTATACGCCCCAACTAGCGGGAGAGGAGACGAGCAGTACTTC	CASSLYAPTSGRGDEQYF
-	TRBJ1-5	-	TRBV3-1/TRBV3-2	TGTGCCAGCAGCCAAGACAGGGTCAATCAGCCCCAGCATTTT	CASSQDRVNQPQHF
TRBD1	TRBJ2-7	-	TRBV7-2	TGTGCCAGCAGCTCGCCGGGACAGGGGGTGCTCTACGAGCAGTACTTC	CASSSPGQGVLYEQYF